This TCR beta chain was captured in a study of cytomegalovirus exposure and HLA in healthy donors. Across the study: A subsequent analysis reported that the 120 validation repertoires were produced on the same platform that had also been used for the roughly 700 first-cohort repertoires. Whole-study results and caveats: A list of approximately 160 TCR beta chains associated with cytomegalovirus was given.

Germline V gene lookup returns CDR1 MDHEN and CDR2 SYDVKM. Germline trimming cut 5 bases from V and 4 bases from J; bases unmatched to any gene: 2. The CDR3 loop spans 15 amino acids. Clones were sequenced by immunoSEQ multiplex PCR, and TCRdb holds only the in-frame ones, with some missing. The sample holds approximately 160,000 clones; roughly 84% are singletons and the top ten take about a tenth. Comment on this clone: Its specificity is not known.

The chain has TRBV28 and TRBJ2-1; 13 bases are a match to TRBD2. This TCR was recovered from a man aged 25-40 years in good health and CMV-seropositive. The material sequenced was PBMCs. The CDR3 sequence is CASSRTSGRYNEQFF. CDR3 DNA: TGTGCCAGCAGTAGGACTAGCGGGAGATACAATGAGCAGTTCTTC.